The clone carrying this T cell receptor (beta chain) was observed at least ten times. The data are from a study of spatial heterogeneity in lung cancer. As for time point: sample taken at primary tumor resection. Without sorting, whole RNA was sequenced from tumor, nontumor lung or frozen PBMC. Germline V lookup: CDR1 MGHRA, CDR2 YSYEKL. This CDR3 contains 13 residues. The trim removed 2 bases at V and 4 bases at J, leaving 1 base unmatched. One entry per CDR3 protein, called by TCRdb with MiXCR from the 5' RACE reads. Among some 41,000 distinct CDR3 sequences listed, approximately 6.2% were seen once.

The clonotype comes from a female donor with early-stage non-small cell lung cancer. The input for sequencing was PBMCs, taken at surgery. The gene calls are TRBV4-1 and TRBJ2-5; 7 positions match TRBD2. CDR3 loop: CASSQLAGETQYF. As DNA, the CDR3 is TGCGCCAGCAGCCAATTAGCGGGAGAGACCCAGTACTTC.